What follows are 32 T cell receptor beta chains derived from one specimen sequenced in a study of blood T cell repertoires in COVID-19. Assay: immunoSEQ multiplex PCR; the TCRdb copy retains only in-frame clones and omits some. This table holds hundreds of thousands of clones, approximately 87% found once. The sequencing input was peripheral blood. These receptors originate from a woman aged 50 to 60 with COVID-19, enrolled during active disease.

The CDR3, as DNA: TGTGCCAGCAGCAAATGGGGAGGCGAGAATGAGCAGTTCTTC. Amino acid sequence: CASSKWGGENEQFF. This chain connects TRBV7-9 to TRBJ2-1; tentatively, D is TRBD2 (6 bases). Trimming cost V 5 bases and J 7 bases, with 15 bases left between them. The CDR3 consists of 14 residues. CDR1 is SEHNR, CDR2 FQNEAQ, per germline (reference sequence).

The rearrangement uses TRBV25-1 and TRBJ2-2; tentative D call: TRBD1 (5 bases). Germline assignment: CDR1 MGHDK and CDR2 SYGVNS. The CDR3 is 14 residues long. Trimming stripped 4 bases from V and 1 base from J, with 7 bases between. The CDR3 loop reads CASSGQGNTGELFF. The CDR3 DNA sequence: TGTGCCAGCAGTGGGCAGGGGAACACCGGGGAGCTGTTTTTT.

This clone has just one count. The chain couples TRBV7-2 to TRBJ2-1, with 9 bases lining up with TRBD1. CDR3 length equals 15 residues. V lost 5 bases to trimming and J lost 2 bases; unmatched junction nucleotides: 4. CDR1 is SGHTA, CDR2 FQGNSA, per germline. The CDR3 coding sequence is TGTGCCAGCAGCAAACAGGGGGCGGCCTACAATGAGCAGTTCTTC. Its translation: CASSKQGAAYNEQFF.

This clone was counted once. The chain carries TRBV7-2 and TRBJ1-6; unclear D gene. The CDR3 is 12 amino acids. V was trimmed by 4 bases and J by 10 bases, leaving 8 bases between them. Germline V gives CDR1 SGHTA, CDR2 FQGNSA. This CDR3 reads CASSSYNSPLHF. The CDR3 bases are TGTGCCAGCAGCTCATACAACTCACCCCTCCACTTT. The full variable domain, in which reference TRBV7-2 and TRBJ1-6 provide the parts outside the CDR3, is GAGVSQSPSNKVTEKGKDVELRCDPISGHTALYWYRQSLGQGLEFLIYFQGNSAPDKSGLPSDRFSAERTGGSVSTLTIQRTQQEDSAVYLCASSSYNSPLHFGNGTRLTVT.

The V gene is TRBV29-1, the J gene TRBJ2-1, with a possible D match to TRBD2 (5 bases). Trimming left V 5 bases short and J 9 bases short, with 14 bases between. The V gene's germline CDR1 is SQVTM and CDR2 ANQGSEA. This CDR3 is 12 amino acids long. This CDR3 is CSVTPPRGEQFF. For the CDR3, the DNA is TGCAGCGTTACTCCCCCCCGGGGTGAGCAGTTCTTC.

V and J are TRBV7-9 and TRBJ2-1, with a possible D match to TRBD2 (6 bases). CDR1 is SEHNR, CDR2 FQNEAQ, per germline (reference sequence). Trimming shortened V by 2 bases and J by 8 bases, and 19 bases separated the two germline ends. The CDR3 sequence is 16 residues long. CDR3 DNA sequence: TGTGCCAGCAGCTTATATTCGTTGCGGGGTGGGGATGAGCAGTTCTTC. It translates to CASSLYSLRGGDEQFF. The complete variable domain, with remaining parts taken from reference TRBV7-9 and TRBJ2-1, reads DTGVSQNPRHKITKRGQNVTFRCDPISEHNRLYWYRQTLGQGPEFLTYFQNEAQLEKSRLLSDRFSAERPKGSFSTLEIQRTEQGDSAMYLCASSLYSLRGGDEQFFGPGTRLTVL.

This chain joins TRBV29-1 and TRBJ2-4; 10 bases map to TRBD2. The J segment lost 0 bases and the V segment lost 4 bases, leaving 6 bases of the junction unmatched. The CDR3 length is 16 residues. Germline CDR1 and CDR2: SQVTM and ANQGSEA. For the CDR3, the DNA is TGCAGCGTTGTTTCTAGCGGGGGACTAGCCAAAAACATTCAGTACTTC. Translating gives CSVVSSGGLAKNIQYF.

The genes are TRBV27 and TRBJ2-7; possibly TRBD1 for D (6 bases). The CDR3 totals 15 residues. Germline V gene data show CDR1 as MNHEY and CDR2 as SMNVEV (reference sequence). V shed 3 bases and J shed 3 bases, with 15 bases lying between them. CDR3 nucleotides: TGTGCCAGCAGTTTCCCGGACAGATCCCACTACGAGCAGTACTTC. Amino acid sequence: CASSFPDRSHYEQYF.

The chain couples TRBV6-2 or TRBV6-3 to TRBJ2-1; tentatively, D is TRBD2 (5 bases). The CDR3 has 11 amino acids. Germline assignment: CDR1 MNHEY and CDR2 SVGEGT. V gave up 5 bases and J gave up 9 bases, with 8 bases separating them. Written as DNA, the CDR3 is TGTGCCAGCAGTCGGGAATTTGAGCAGTTCTTC. This gives the protein CASSREFEQFF.

This sequence joins TRBV3-1 (or the pseudogene TRBV3-2) and TRBJ2-5, with D hard to call. V dropped 1 base and J dropped 5 bases, with 17 bases sitting between them. This CDR3 has 16 residues. CDR1 is LGHDT and CDR2 is YNNKEL in the germline V gene (reference sequence). The CDR3 region has the DNA TGTGCCAGCAGCCAAGGGAAAACCTATTTGCGGGAGACCCAGTACTTC. Its translation is CASSQGKTYLRETQYF.

This clone was seen only once. The chain employs TRBV11-3 and TRBJ2-1, with D maybe TRBD1 (5 bases). Between the trimmed V and J ends, which lost 5 bases and 0 bases, there was a span of 11 bases. This CDR3 is 15 amino acids long. In germline, CDR1 is SGHNT, CDR2 YENEEA. The DNA for the CDR3 is TGTGCCAGCAGCCTGGACATCGGCTCCTACAATGAGCAGTTCTTC. This sequence encodes CASSLDIGSYNEQFF.

V and J are TRBV6-5 and TRBJ2-7; perhaps TRBD2 as D (6 bases). CDR3 size: 14 residues. V lost 5 bases and J 3 bases, leaving 14 bases between the germline ends. Germline V gene lookup returns CDR1 MNHEY and CDR2 SVGAGI. CDR3 DNA sequence: TGTGCCAGCAGTCCACCGGGAGCAGTCTACGAGCAGTACTTC. This translates into CASSPPGAVYEQYF.

The V call is TRBV30, the J call TRBJ2-5; D is undetermined. The CDR3 runs 13 residues. V lost 2 bases, J lost 2 bases, and 9 bases lay in between. Germline V gene data show CDR1 as GTSNPN and CDR2 as SVGIG (reference sequence). Here the CDR3 DNA reads TGTGCCTGGAGTTGGGCAGAACAAGAGACCCAGTACTTC. Its translation: CAWSWAEQETQYF.

The count of this clone is one. V is TRBV3-1 (or the pseudogene TRBV3-2) and J is TRBJ2-3; 7 bases agree with TRBD2. CDR1 and CDR2 from the germline V gene are LGHDT and YNNKEL (reference sequence). There are 14 residues in the CDR3. V lost 4 bases, J lost 3 bases, and 4 bases stayed unmatched. The CDR3 coding sequence is TGTGCCAGCAGCCCGGCGGGAGCGACAGATACGCAGTATTTT. Translating it yields CASSPAGATDTQYF.

As DNA, the CDR3 is TGTGCCAGCATGGGGGGGCCGGGCAATCAGCCCCAGCATTTT. Translating gives CASMGGPGNQPQHF. V and J are TRBV7-9 and TRBJ1-5, with a weak D call TRBD1 (6 bases). Trimming left V 7 bases short and J 2 bases short, with 12 bases between. The CDR3 length is 14 residues. Germline CDR1 and CDR2: SEHNR and FQNEAQ (reference sequence).

The chain links TRBV6-5 to TRBJ2-2; D may be TRBD2 (6 bases). V was cut by 0 bases and J by 7 bases, with 6 bases left in between. This CDR3 spans 13 amino acids. In germline, CDR1 is MNHEY, CDR2 SVGAGI. The CDR3 region is CASSYSGGGELFF. The DNA of the CDR3 is TGTGCCAGCAGTTACTCGGGAGGCGGGGAGCTGTTTTTT.

The V gene is TRBV11-2, the J gene TRBJ1-1; no definite D call. Germline CDR1 SGHAT, CDR2 FQNNGV. CDR3 size: 16 residues. Deletions cut 1 base from V and 1 base from J, with 13 bases between. Here the CDR3 reads CASSLALQWQNTEAFF. The CDR3 nucleotides are TGTGCCAGCAGCTTAGCGCTGCAGTGGCAGAACACTGAAGCTTTCTTT.

The CDR3: CASSHDIKATNEKLFF. The CDR3 nucleotides are TGTGCCAGCAGCCATGACATTAAAGCAACTAATGAAAAACTGTTTTTT. The chain combines TRBV3-1 (or the pseudogene TRBV3-2) with TRBJ1-4; no firm D call. Trimming cost V 3 bases and J 0 bases, with 11 bases left between them. Germline V lookup: CDR1 LGHDT, CDR2 YNNKEL (reference sequence). The CDR3 loop spans 16 amino acids.

V and J are TRBV19 and TRBJ2-7; 10 bases align to TRBD2. V shed 4 bases, J shed 3 bases, and the junction held 6 bases outside the gene matches. This CDR3 region has 15 residues. CDR1 is LNHDA and CDR2 is SQIVND in the germline V gene (reference sequence). The CDR3 loop is CASSTKREGLYEQYF. CDR3 coding DNA: TGTGCCAGTAGTACCAAGCGGGAGGGCCTCTACGAGCAGTACTTC.

The chain recombines TRBV6-1 with TRBJ1-1; no firm D call. The V and J ends lost 0 bases and 1 base respectively, with 9 bases between them. Germline V gene sequence: CDR1 MNHNS, CDR2 SASEGT. This CDR3 contains 15 residues. CDR3: CASSEAWAGNTEAFF. The CDR3 nucleotides read TGTGCCAGCAGTGAAGCATGGGCAGGGAACACTGAAGCTTTCTTT.

J is TRBJ1-6 and V is TRBV6-5; 7 bases align to TRBD1. V trimming: 0 bases; J trimming: 3 bases; junction bases outside the gene matches: 2. The V gene's germline CDR1 is MNHEY and CDR2 SVGAGI. The CDR3 is 16 amino acids. This CDR3 reads CASSYSRGLYNSPLHF. In nucleotides, the CDR3 is TGTGCCAGCAGTTACTCGAGGGGGCTCTATAATTCACCCCTCCACTTT.

The rearrangement links TRBV5-1 to TRBJ2-1; TRBD1 aligns across 10 bases. CDR1 SGHRS and CDR2 YFSETQ come from the germline V gene. CDR3 length: 14 residues. With 6 bases clipped from V and 3 bases from J, the junction kept 3 bases outside the gene matches. CDR3 in amino acids: CASIRDRGYNEQFF. DNA of the CDR3: TGCGCCAGCATACGGGACAGGGGCTACAATGAGCAGTTCTTC.

The chain combines TRBV7-9 with TRBJ1-2, with 8 nucleotides matching TRBD1. Trimming cost V 2 bases and J 7 bases; bases outside gene matches: 9. The CDR3 length is 15 residues. The V gene's germline CDR1 is SEHNR and CDR2 FQNEAQ (reference sequence). The DNA for the CDR3 is TGTGCCAGCAGCTTACGGACAGGGATCCAGGGTGGCTACACCTTC. Encoded protein: CASSLRTGIQGGYTF.

The chain combines TRBV19 with TRBJ2-3; D gene uncertain. V lost 10 bases, J lost 2 bases, and 13 bases lay in between. Germline-derived CDR1 and CDR2 are LNHDA and SQIVND (reference sequence). This CDR3 spans 13 amino acids. The DNA for the CDR3 is TGTGCCATTAGCAATAGAAACACAGATACGCAGTATTTT. Translation: CAISNRNTDTQYF.

The chain has TRBV5-1 and TRBJ2-7; 7 bases agree with TRBD1. Per the germline V gene, CDR1 is SGHRS and CDR2 is YFSETQ. V shed 2 bases and J 0 bases; nucleotides not matched to a gene: 5. This CDR3 has 15 residues. The CDR3 nucleotides are TGCGCCAGCAGCTTTTCACAGGGGACCTCCTACGAGCAGTACTTC. Translation gives CASSFSQGTSYEQYF.

This clone has a handful of counts. The rearrangement links TRBV29-1 to TRBJ2-2; 7 nucleotides agree with TRBD1. With 8 bases clipped from V and 2 bases from J, the junction kept 5 bases outside the gene matches. Germline V gives CDR1 SQVTM, CDR2 ANQGSEA. The CDR3 contains 13 residues. CDR3 DNA sequence: TGCAGCCCACAGGGGCTAAACACCGGGGAGCTGTTTTTT. This codes for CSPQGLNTGELFF.

The sample holds a few counts of this clone. The chain links TRBV5-1 to TRBJ2-7, with TRBD1 matching 9 bases. V lost 4 bases to trimming and J lost 6 bases; unmatched junction nucleotides: 14. Germline V lookup: CDR1 SGHRS, CDR2 YFSETQ. The CDR3 extends over 16 amino acids. The CDR3 loop reads CASSQLTGWTGAEQYF. The CDR3 DNA reads TGCGCCAGCAGCCAACTAACGGGTTGGACAGGGGCCGAGCAGTACTTC.

This sequence joins TRBV6-5 and TRBJ1-5; 7 positions agree with TRBD1. The CDR3 loop spans 15 amino acids. The J segment lost 4 bases and the V segment lost 2 bases, leaving 5 bases of the junction unmatched. Per the germline V gene, CDR1 is MNHEY and CDR2 is SVGAGI. The CDR3 is CASSYQKGANQPQHF. CDR3 in DNA: TGTGCCAGCAGTTACCAAAAGGGGGCTAATCAGCCCCAGCATTTT.

V usage is TRBV19 and J usage is TRBJ1-6; TRBD1 is a possible D gene (6 bases). In germline, CDR1 is LNHDA, CDR2 SQIVND (reference sequence). Deletions cut 4 bases from V and 7 bases from J, with 14 bases between. The CDR3 contains 15 residues. The DNA for the CDR3 is TGTGCCAGTAGTACCCTGTCACAGGGAAATTCACCCCTCCACTTT. Its protein product is CASSTLSQGNSPLHF.

The genes are TRBV2 and TRBJ2-1, with 12 positions matching TRBD2. The CDR3 runs 15 residues. V trimming: 6 bases; J trimming: 8 bases; junction bases outside the gene matches: 8. From germline, CDR1 is SNHLY and CDR2 FYNNEI. Here the CDR3 DNA reads TGTGCCAGCAGGAAGACTAGCGGGAGAGGGGATGAGCAGTTCTTC. It is translated as CASRKTSGRGDEQFF.

In DNA, the CDR3 is TGTGCCAGCAGCTTAGCCCCAGGGAATGAAAAACTGTTTTTT. Translation gives CASSLAPGNEKLFF. The rearrangement uses TRBV7-2 and TRBJ1-4; TRBD1 is a possible D gene (5 bases). The CDR3 runs to 14 residues. Looked up from germline, CDR1 is SGHTA and CDR2 is FQGNSA. Trimming took 0 bases from V and 5 from J, leaving 7 bases between them.

The V call is TRBV27, the J call TRBJ2-7; the match to TRBD1 covers 7 bases. J gave up 0 bases and V 7 bases, and 6 bases lay outside the gene matches. Germline CDR1 reads MNHEY; CDR2 reads SMNVEV (reference sequence). The CDR3 extends over 14 amino acids. The CDR3 nucleotides are TGTGCCAGCACCCTGACAGGGAGCTCCTACGAGCAGTACTTC. Translation: CASTLTGSSYEQYF.